This T cell receptor (beta chain) was sequenced during a study of metastatic and nonmetastatic thyroid tumors. In the study overall: It was across blood and tumor or nodule tissue from malignant and benign thyroid patients that repertoires were compared.

Study-level findings and limits: Malignant thyroid tumors reportedly had TCR beta diversity that was significantly higher than in benign nodules, in blood and tumor.

Thyroid surgery was preceded by no treatment in any patient. As originally analysed: A classifier of distant metastasis in papillary thyroid cancer was built from CDR3 differences (across clinicopathological groups). Via MiXCR, TCRdb re-called the PCR reads. The V and J calls and clone size are TCRdb's, not the authors'. The sample lists under 35,000 clones; 35% were seen once. This clone was observed a few times. Its antigen is undetermined. This CDR3 is built from 13 residues. The ends were cut back, 6 bases at V and 0 bases at J, with 8 bases in the middle. Germline-derived CDR1 and CDR2 are MNHNS and SASEGT.

V and J are TRBV6-1 and TRBJ1-1; D gene uncertain. Sequenced: tumor tissue. This clonotype was obtained from a female donor with papillary thyroid cancer or a benign thyroid nodule (not recorded which). Some clones in this sample may be carry-over from other donors' samples. CDR3 amino acids: CASSLLMNTEAFF. The CDR3 DNA sequence: TGTGCCAGCAGCTTATTAATGAACACTGAAGCTTTCTTT.